This TCR beta chain derives from a study of T-cell memory formation after mild COVID-19. Study in general: TCR clusters were mostly donor specific.

Overall study results and limits: Balance between CD4 and CD8 was seen in clones contracting day 15 to 85, and a CD4+ lean was seen in later expanders. Second-wave clones peaking on day 37 lacked confirmed SARS-CoV-2 specificity.

In its sample, this clonotype was seen a few times. Antigen unknown. CDR1 and CDR2 (germline): DFQATT, SNEGSKA (reference sequence). The CDR3 consists of 13 residues. Trimming removed 6 bases from V and 4 bases from J; junction bases left unmatched: 6. cDNA libraries for TCR alpha and TCR beta, carrying sample barcodes and UMIs, came from 5'RACE with constant-segment primers. TCRdb called the 5' RACE reads again in MiXCR, with one record for every CDR3 protein. The data contain fewer than 700,000 distinct CDR3 sequences, less than 25% of them singletons. The chain has TRBV20-1 and TRBJ1-5; 7 nucleotides line up with TRBD1. The sequenced sample was PBMCs or a T cell subset sorted from them (not recorded which). The origin of this receptor is an adult woman who had mild COVID-19 (a few samples of this study predate the infection). Cell type and time point are not known. CDR3 in amino acids: CSAKGQNNQPQHF. The CDR3 bases are TGCAGTGCCAAGGGACAGAATAATCAGCCCCAGCATTTT.